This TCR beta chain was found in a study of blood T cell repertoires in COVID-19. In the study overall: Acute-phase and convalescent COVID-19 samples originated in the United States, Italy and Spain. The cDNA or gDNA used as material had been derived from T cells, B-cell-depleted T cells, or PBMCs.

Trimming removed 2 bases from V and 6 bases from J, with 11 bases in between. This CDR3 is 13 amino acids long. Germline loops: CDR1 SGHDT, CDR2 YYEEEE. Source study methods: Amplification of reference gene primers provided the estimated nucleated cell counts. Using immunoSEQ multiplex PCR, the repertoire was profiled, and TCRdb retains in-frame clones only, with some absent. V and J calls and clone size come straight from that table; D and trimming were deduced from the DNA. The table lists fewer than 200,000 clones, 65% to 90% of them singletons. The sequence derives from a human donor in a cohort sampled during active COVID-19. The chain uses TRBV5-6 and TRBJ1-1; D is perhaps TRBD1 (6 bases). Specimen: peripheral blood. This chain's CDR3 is CASSFRRTAEAFF. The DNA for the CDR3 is TGTGCCAGCAGCTTTAGGCGGACAGCTGAAGCTTTCTTT.